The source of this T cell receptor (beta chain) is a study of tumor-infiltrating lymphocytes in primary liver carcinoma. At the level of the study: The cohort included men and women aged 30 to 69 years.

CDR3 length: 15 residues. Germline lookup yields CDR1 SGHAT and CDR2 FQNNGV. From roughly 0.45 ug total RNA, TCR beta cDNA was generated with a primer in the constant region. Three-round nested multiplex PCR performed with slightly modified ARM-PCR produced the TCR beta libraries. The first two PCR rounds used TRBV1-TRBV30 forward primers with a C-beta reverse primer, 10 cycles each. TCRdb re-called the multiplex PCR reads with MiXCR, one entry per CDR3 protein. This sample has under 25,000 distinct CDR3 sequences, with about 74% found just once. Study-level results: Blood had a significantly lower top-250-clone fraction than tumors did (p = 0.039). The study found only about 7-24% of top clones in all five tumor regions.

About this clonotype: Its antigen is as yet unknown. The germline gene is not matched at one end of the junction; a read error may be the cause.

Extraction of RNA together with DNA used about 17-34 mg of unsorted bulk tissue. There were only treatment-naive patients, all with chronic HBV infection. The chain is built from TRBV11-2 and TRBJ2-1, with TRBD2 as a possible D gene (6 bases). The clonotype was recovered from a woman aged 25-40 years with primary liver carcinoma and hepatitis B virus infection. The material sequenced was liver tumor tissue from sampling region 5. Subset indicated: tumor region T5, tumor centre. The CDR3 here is CASSVLERASDERFF. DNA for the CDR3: TGTGCCAGCAGCGTGTTGGAGCGAGCTAGCGATGAGCGGTTCTTC.